A selection of T cell receptor beta chains follows, all from one sample in a study of blood T cell repertoires in COVID-19. TCRdb's table, derived via immunoSEQ multiplex PCR, lists solely in-frame clones and lacks some. The top ten clones hold 0.75% to 0.85% of a sample with about 430,000 clones, roughly 90% of them seen once. The sample was peripheral blood. Receptors were obtained from a young man with COVID-19, enrolled during active disease. CDR3s include the opening cysteine and the closing phenylalanine or tryptophan. The order of the fields is CDR3 protein, CDR3 DNA, clone size, V gene, CDR3 length, D gene, J gene. D genes are given only for firm matches. Size tells how often a clone was seen (once, few, many) or the class of an expanded clone, and some rows leave it out.

cdr3_aa: CASSPGLASYNEQFF; cdr3_nt: TGTGCCAGCAGCCCAGGACTAGCTTCCTACAATGAGCAGTTCTTC; clone_size: .; v_call: TRBV7-8; cdr3_length: 15; d_call: TRBD2; j_call: TRBJ2-1
cdr3_aa: CASRPIQGSYEQYF; cdr3_nt: TGTGCCAGCAGACCTATCCAGGGATCCTACGAGCAGTACTTC; clone_size: .; v_call: TRBV5-5; cdr3_length: 14; d_call: .; j_call: TRBJ2-7
cdr3_aa: CASSPHLARAGNSPLHF; cdr3_nt: TGTGCCAGCAGTCCACACCTGGCCAGAGCAGGGAACTCACCCCTCCACTTT; clone_size: .; v_call: TRBV7-8; cdr3_length: 17; d_call: .; j_call: TRBJ1-6
cdr3_aa: CASSWGDSYEQYF; cdr3_nt: TGTGCCAGCAGCTGGGGGGACAGCTACGAGCAGTACTTC; clone_size: .; v_call: TRBV7-9; cdr3_length: 13; d_call: .; j_call: TRBJ2-7
cdr3_aa: CASSWEGTVEQYF; cdr3_nt: TGTGCCAGCAGCTGGGAGGGGACGGTGGAGCAGTACTTC; clone_size: .; v_call: TRBV28; cdr3_length: 13; d_call: TRBD2; j_call: TRBJ2-7
cdr3_aa: CASSGPPRPDRASYEQYF; cdr3_nt: TGCGCCAGCAGCGGCCCACCCCGCCCGGACAGGGCATCCTACGAGCAGTACTTC; clone_size: .; v_call: TRBV5-1; cdr3_length: 18; d_call: TRBD1; j_call: TRBJ2-7
cdr3_aa: CASSRDGELFF; cdr3_nt: TGTGCCAGCAGCAGGGACGGGGAGCTGTTTTTT; clone_size: .; v_call: TRBV2; cdr3_length: 11; d_call: .; j_call: TRBJ2-2
cdr3_aa: CASRSLAGVTGELFF; cdr3_nt: TGTGCCAGCAGGTCACTAGCGGGAGTGACCGGGGAGCTGTTTTTT; clone_size: .; v_call: TRBV2; cdr3_length: 15; d_call: TRBD2; j_call: TRBJ2-2
cdr3_aa: CASRERGANNEQFF; cdr3_nt: TGTGCCAGCAGGGAGCGGGGGGCTAACAATGAGCAGTTCTTC; clone_size: few; v_call: TRBV6-5; cdr3_length: 14; d_call: TRBD2; j_call: TRBJ2-1
cdr3_aa: CASSFSLAARSYNEQFF; cdr3_nt: TGTGCCAGCAGCTTTAGTCTAGCGGCACGCTCCTACAATGAGCAGTTCTTC; clone_size: once; v_call: TRBV11-2; cdr3_length: 17; d_call: TRBD2; j_call: TRBJ2-1
cdr3_aa: CASSQRRLLRGNEKLFF; cdr3_nt: TGTGCCAGCAGCCAGAGACGGCTTTTGCGGGGTAATGAAAAACTGTTTTTT; clone_size: .; v_call: TRBV14; cdr3_length: 17; d_call: .; j_call: TRBJ1-4
cdr3_aa: CASSYVAGTGELFF; cdr3_nt: TGTGCCAGCAGTTACGTGGCGGGGACCGGGGAGCTGTTTTTT; clone_size: .; v_call: TRBV6-5; cdr3_length: 14; d_call: .; j_call: TRBJ2-2
cdr3_aa: CASSSDRGNYGYTF; cdr3_nt: TGCGCCAGCAGCTCTGACAGGGGGAACTATGGCTACACCTTC; clone_size: .; v_call: TRBV5-1; cdr3_length: 14; d_call: TRBD1; j_call: TRBJ1-2
cdr3_aa: CASSLYRSPNNEQFF; cdr3_nt: TGTGCCAGCAGCTTGTACAGGTCCCCCAACAATGAGCAGTTCTTC; clone_size: many; v_call: TRBV5-4; cdr3_length: 15; d_call: .; j_call: TRBJ2-1
cdr3_aa: CASRKGQSNTEAFF; cdr3_nt: TGTGCCAGCAGAAAGGGACAGAGTAACACTGAAGCTTTCTTT; clone_size: .; v_call: TRBV2; cdr3_length: 14; d_call: TRBD1; j_call: TRBJ1-1
cdr3_aa: CASSLRGTRSNQPQHF; cdr3_nt: TGTGCCAGCAGTTTACGGGGGACTCGGAGCAATCAGCCCCAGCATTTT; clone_size: once; v_call: TRBV28; cdr3_length: 16; d_call: .; j_call: TRBJ1-5
cdr3_aa: CASSYSSSMEQYF; cdr3_nt: TGTGCCAGCAGTTACTCGAGTAGTATGGAGCAGTACTTC; clone_size: .; v_call: TRBV6-2/TRBV6-3; cdr3_length: 13; d_call: .; j_call: TRBJ2-7
cdr3_aa: CASSLAVEPHYGYTF; cdr3_nt: TGTGCCAGCAGCTTGGCCGTGGAGCCCCACTATGGCTACACCTTC; clone_size: .; v_call: TRBV5-6; cdr3_length: 15; d_call: .; j_call: TRBJ1-2
cdr3_aa: CASSRDYRGNTGELFF; cdr3_nt: TGTGCCAGTAGTAGGGATTACAGGGGAAACACCGGGGAGCTGTTTTTT; clone_size: .; v_call: TRBV19; cdr3_length: 16; d_call: TRBD1; j_call: TRBJ2-2
cdr3_aa: CASRAAFRNTEAFF; cdr3_nt: TGTGCCAGTCGAGCGGCATTCAGGAACACTGAAGCTTTCTTT; clone_size: once; v_call: TRBV6-5; cdr3_length: 14; d_call: .; j_call: TRBJ1-1
cdr3_aa: CASALVGTQYF; cdr3_nt: TGTGCCAGCGCCCTTGTCGGGACCCAGTACTTC; clone_size: once; v_call: TRBV7-3; cdr3_length: 11; d_call: .; j_call: TRBJ2-5
cdr3_aa: CASSSQPTSGSSYNEQFF; cdr3_nt: TGTGCCAGCAGCTCCCAACCTACTAGCGGGAGCTCCTACAATGAGCAGTTCTTC; clone_size: .; v_call: TRBV7-2; cdr3_length: 18; d_call: TRBD2; j_call: TRBJ2-1
cdr3_aa: CASSRGTSGNLYNEQFF; cdr3_nt: TGTGCCAGCAGCCGAGGGACTAGCGGAAACCTCTACAATGAGCAGTTCTTC; clone_size: .; v_call: TRBV7-9; cdr3_length: 17; d_call: TRBD2; j_call: TRBJ2-1
cdr3_aa: CASSPRGGARLNTEAFF; cdr3_nt: TGTGCCAGCTCACCACGGGGGGGCGCCAGGTTGAACACTGAAGCTTTCTTT; clone_size: few; v_call: TRBV18; cdr3_length: 17; d_call: .; j_call: TRBJ1-1
cdr3_aa: CASSLVGLAGGSYNEQFF; cdr3_nt: TGTGCCAGCAGCTTGGTTGGACTAGCGGGGGGATCCTACAATGAGCAGTTCTTC; clone_size: .; v_call: TRBV5-8; cdr3_length: 18; d_call: TRBD2; j_call: TRBJ2-1
cdr3_aa: CASSPASGRGTQYF; cdr3_nt: TGTGCCAGCAGTCCTGCTAGCGGGAGGGGGACCCAGTACTTC; clone_size: .; v_call: TRBV11-1; cdr3_length: 14; d_call: TRBD2; j_call: TRBJ2-5
cdr3_aa: CASSIGDRSNQPQHF; cdr3_nt: TGTGCCAGTAGTATTGGAGACAGGAGCAATCAGCCCCAGCATTTT; clone_size: .; v_call: TRBV19; cdr3_length: 15; d_call: .; j_call: TRBJ1-5
cdr3_aa: CASSSAGGADYGYTF; cdr3_nt: TGTGCCAGCAGCTCGGCGGGAGGGGCGGACTATGGCTACACCTTC; clone_size: .; v_call: TRBV13; cdr3_length: 15; d_call: .; j_call: TRBJ1-2